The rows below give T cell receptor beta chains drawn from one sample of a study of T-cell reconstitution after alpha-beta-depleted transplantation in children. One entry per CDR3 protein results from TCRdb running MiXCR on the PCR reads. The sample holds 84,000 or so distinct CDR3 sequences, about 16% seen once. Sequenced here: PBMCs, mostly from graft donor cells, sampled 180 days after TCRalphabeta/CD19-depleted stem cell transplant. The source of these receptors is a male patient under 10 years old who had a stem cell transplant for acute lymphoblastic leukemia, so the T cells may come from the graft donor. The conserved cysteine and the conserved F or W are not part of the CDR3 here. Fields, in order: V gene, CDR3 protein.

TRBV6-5	ASSSGLSNQPQH
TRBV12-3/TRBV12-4	ASTPGVAGGNTGELF
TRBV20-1	SASTQRNTGELF
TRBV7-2	ASSERTGGNQPQH
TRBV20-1	SARDRDRGMGGNQPQH
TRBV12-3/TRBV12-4	ASSSYRSGGTNTGELF
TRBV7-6	ASSLDQGDQY
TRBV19	ASTDRGYGYT
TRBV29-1	SVVIAANYGYT
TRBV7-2	ASSSDRVAEQY
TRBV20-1	SARGPVPWPQH
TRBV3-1	ASSQDGRSYEQY
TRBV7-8	ASSLPGGPSPKTNTEAF
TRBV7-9	ASSLEFPEQY
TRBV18	ASSPPGQGAGNTEAF
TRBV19	ASSILIWQGDQPQH
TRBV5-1	ASSLPRGGQETQY
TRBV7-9	ASSARIVEQF
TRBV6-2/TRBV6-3	ASSFFLRNQGGYNQPQH
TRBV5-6	ASSDRTRYYT
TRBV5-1	ASSPVPDSATEAF
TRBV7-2	ASSLALGNTIY
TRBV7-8	ASSLALGPGEGNTIY
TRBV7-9	ASSADRGAYEQY
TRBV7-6	ASSLGQGRGETQY
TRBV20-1	SARGTHSTDTQY
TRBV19	ASSMPQVQPQH
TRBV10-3	AISGGPRGAAYNEQF
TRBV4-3	ASSQATDTGELF